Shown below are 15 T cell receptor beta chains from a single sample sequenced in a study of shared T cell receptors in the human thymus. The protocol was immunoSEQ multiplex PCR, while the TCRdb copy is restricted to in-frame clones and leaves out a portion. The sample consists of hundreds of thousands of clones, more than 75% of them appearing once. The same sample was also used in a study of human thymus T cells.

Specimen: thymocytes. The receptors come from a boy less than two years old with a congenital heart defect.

Here the CDR3 reads CATPDRTTYEQYF. The DNA of the CDR3 is TGTGCCACCCCGGACAGGACAACCTACGAGCAGTACTTC. The chain combines TRBV6-5 with TRBJ2-7, with 7 bases fitting TRBD1. V was pared by 10 bases and J by 2 bases, with 8 bases of the junction left unmatched. There are 13 residues in the CDR3. Germline values: CDR1 MNHEY, CDR2 SVGAGI.

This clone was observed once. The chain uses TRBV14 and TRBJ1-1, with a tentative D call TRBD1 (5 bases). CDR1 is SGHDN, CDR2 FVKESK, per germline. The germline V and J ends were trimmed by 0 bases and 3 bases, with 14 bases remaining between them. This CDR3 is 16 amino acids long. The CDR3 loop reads CASSQDRPGHDTEAFF. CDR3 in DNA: TGTGCCAGCAGCCAAGATCGACCAGGGCACGACACTGAAGCTTTCTTT.

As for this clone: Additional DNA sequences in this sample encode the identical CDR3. CDR3 nucleotide sequence: TGCGCCAGCAGCCAAGATTTCGGACAGGCGAACACCGGGGAGCTGTTTTTT. Its protein is CASSQDFGQANTGELFF. This chain links TRBV4-1 with TRBJ2-2, with 7 nucleotides matching TRBD1. Losses at the gene ends were 0 bases for V and 0 bases for J; bases not matched to a gene: 4. The CDR3 totals 17 residues. The germline gives CDR1 MGHRA, CDR2 YSYEKL.

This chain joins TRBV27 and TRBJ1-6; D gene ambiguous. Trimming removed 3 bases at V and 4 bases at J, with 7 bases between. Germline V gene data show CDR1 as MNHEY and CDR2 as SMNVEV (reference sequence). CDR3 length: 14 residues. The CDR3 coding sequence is TGTGCCAGCAGTTTTGGGCTTTATAATTCACCCCTCCACTTT. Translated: CASSFGLYNSPLHF.

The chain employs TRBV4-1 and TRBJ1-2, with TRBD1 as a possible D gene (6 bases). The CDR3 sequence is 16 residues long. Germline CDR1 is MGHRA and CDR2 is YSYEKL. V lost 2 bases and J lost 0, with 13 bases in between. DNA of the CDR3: TGCGCCAGCAGCCAAAAGACGACAGGCGCTAACTATGGCTACACCTTC. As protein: CASSQKTTGANYGYTF.

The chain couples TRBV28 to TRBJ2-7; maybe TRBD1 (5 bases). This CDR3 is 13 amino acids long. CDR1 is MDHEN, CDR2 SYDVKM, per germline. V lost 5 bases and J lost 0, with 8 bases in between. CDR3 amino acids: CASSQGDSYEQYF. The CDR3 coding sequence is TGTGCCAGCAGTCAGGGTGACTCCTACGAGCAGTACTTC.

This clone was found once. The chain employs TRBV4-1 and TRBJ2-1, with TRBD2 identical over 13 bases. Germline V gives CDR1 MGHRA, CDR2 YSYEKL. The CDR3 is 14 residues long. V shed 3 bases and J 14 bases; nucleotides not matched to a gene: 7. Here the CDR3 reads CASSHTSGGDLKFF. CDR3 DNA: TGCGCCAGCAGCCATACTAGCGGGGGGGACCTCAAGTTCTTC.

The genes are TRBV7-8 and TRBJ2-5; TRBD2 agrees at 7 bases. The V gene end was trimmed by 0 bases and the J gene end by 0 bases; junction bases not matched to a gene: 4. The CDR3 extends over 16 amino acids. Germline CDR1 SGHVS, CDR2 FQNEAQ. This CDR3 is CASSLASSGDQETQYF. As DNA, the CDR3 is TGTGCCAGCAGCTTAGCTTCTAGCGGAGACCAAGAGACCCAGTACTTC.

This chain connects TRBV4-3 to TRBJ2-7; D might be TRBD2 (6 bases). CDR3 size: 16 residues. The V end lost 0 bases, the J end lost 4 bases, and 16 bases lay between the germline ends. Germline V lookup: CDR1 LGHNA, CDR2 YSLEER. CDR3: CASSQDRYYAGYEQYF. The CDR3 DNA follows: TGCGCCAGCAGCCAAGATAGGTACTATGCGGGGTACGAGCAGTACTTC.

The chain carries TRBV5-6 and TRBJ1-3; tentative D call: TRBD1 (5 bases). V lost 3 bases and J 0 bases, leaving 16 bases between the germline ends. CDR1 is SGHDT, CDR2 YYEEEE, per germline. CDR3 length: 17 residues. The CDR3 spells CASSSAGLLSSGNTIYF. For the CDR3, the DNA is TGTGCCAGCAGCTCAGCGGGACTCCTGAGCTCTGGAAACACCATATATTTT.

The CDR3 nucleotides are TGCGCCAGCAGCCAAAGAGAGGGGAACACTGAAGCTTTCTTT. The encoded protein is CASSQREGNTEAFF. The chain uses TRBV4-1 and TRBJ1-1; no clear D gene. The germline V and J ends were trimmed by 2 bases and 1 base, with 8 bases remaining between them. The CDR3 covers 14 residues. Germline V lookup: CDR1 MGHRA, CDR2 YSYEKL.

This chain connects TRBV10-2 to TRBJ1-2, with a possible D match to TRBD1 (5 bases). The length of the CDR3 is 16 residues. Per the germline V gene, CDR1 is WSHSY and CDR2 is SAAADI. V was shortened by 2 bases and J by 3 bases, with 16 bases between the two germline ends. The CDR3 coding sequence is TGCGCCAGCAGTGAGGGGAGGGCAGGGCCGGACTATGGCTACACCTTC. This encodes CASSEGRAGPDYGYTF.

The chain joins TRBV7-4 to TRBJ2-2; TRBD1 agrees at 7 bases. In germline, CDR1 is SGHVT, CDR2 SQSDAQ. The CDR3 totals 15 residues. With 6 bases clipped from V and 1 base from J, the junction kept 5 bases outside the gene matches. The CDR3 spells CASSPRTGNTGELFF. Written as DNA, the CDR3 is TGTGCCAGCAGTCCCAGGACAGGGAACACCGGGGAGCTGTTTTTT. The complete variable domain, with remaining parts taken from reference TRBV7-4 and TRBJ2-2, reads GAGVSQSPRYKVAKRGRDVALRCDSISGHVTLYWYRQTLGQGSEVLTYSQSDAQRDKSGRPSGRFSAERPERSVSTLKIQRTEQGDSAVYLCASSPRTGNTGELFFGEGSRLTVL.

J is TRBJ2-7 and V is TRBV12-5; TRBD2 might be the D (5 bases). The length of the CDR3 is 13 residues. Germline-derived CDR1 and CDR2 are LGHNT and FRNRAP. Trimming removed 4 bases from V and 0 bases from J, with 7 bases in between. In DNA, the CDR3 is TGTGCTAGTGGTTCGCTAGCCTCCTACGAGCAGTACTTC. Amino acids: CASGSLASYEQYF.

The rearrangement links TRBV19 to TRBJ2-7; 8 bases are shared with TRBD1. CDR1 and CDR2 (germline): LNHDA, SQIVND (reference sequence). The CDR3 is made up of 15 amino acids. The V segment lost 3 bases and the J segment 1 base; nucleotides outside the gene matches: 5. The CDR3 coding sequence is TGTGCCAGTAGTATCGCTGGGACAGGATCCTACGAGCAGTACTTC. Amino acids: CASSIAGTGSYEQYF.